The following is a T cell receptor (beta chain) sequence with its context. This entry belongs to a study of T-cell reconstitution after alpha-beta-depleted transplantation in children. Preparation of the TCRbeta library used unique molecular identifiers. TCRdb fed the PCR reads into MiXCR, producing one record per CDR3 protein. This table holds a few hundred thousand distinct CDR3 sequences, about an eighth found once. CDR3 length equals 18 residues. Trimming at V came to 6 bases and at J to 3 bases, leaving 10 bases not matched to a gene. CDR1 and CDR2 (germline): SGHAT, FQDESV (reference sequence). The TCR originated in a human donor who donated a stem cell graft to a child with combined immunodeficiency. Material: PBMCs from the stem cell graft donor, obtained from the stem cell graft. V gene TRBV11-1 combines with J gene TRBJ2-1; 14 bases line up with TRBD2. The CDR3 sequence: CASSSIRLAGGHYNEQFF. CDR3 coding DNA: TGTGCCAGCAGTTCCATTAGACTAGCGGGGGGGCACTACAATGAGCAGTTCTTC.